The 32 T cell receptor beta chains in this list originate from one sample, sequenced in a study of CD8+ T cells in alopecia areata. Once RNA had been extracted, it was reverse transcribed into cDNA to act as the sequencing template. Assay used: immunoSEQ multiplex PCR; TCRdb lists only in-frame clones, some missing. The data contain about 110,000 clones, about 50% of them seen just once; the ten biggest clones take up around 23%. Source material: NKG2D-low CD8+ T cells sorted from blood. Receptors originate from a human donor with alopecia areata.

This clone was found many times. DNA of the CDR3: TGTGCCAGCAGCTTCACAGGGGCTGGGGCCAACGTCCTGACTTTC. It yields the protein CASSFTGAGANVLTF. This sequence joins TRBV7-9 and TRBJ2-6; 7 bases map to TRBD1. Germline V lookup: CDR1 SEHNR, CDR2 FQNEAQ (reference sequence). The CDR3 runs to 15 residues. The J segment lost 2 bases and the V segment lost 3 bases, leaving 1 base of the junction unmatched.

There are a few counts of this clone. This chain links TRBV29-1 with TRBJ2-2, with TRBD2 matching 13 bases. V lost 7 bases and J lost 8; bases outside the gene matches: 4. Per germline, CDR1 SQVTM and CDR2 ANQGSEA. The CDR3 is 13 residues long. CDR3: CSAGLAGSGELFF. CDR3 DNA sequence: TGCAGCGCGGGACTAGCGGGATCTGGGGAGCTGTTTTTT.

The count of this clone is one. V gene TRBV27 combines with J gene TRBJ2-5, with TRBD2 matching 8 bases. The junction had 7 bases not matched to a gene; V was cut back by 5 bases and J by 2 bases. Germline loops: CDR1 MNHEY, CDR2 SMNVEV (reference sequence). The length of the CDR3 is 15 residues. Written as DNA, the CDR3 is TGTGCCAGCAGTCCTCTGTCGGGAGGGCAAGAGACCCAGTACTTC. Translation: CASSPLSGGQETQYF.

CDR3 bases: TGCGCCAGCAGCGATACTAGCGGGAGATCCTACGAGCAGTACTTC. Protein sequence: CASSDTSGRSYEQYF. This rearrangement joins TRBV5-1 to TRBJ2-7, with TRBD2 identical over 11 bases. V was clipped by 4 bases and J by 1 base; unmatched bases: 4. There are 15 residues in the CDR3. The V gene's germline CDR1 is SGHRS and CDR2 YFSETQ.

This clone occurred a few times. This chain joins TRBV29-1 and TRBJ2-3, with TRBD2 identical over 7 bases. From germline, CDR1 is SQVTM and CDR2 ANQGSEA. The CDR3 totals 13 residues. V shed 3 bases and J 0 bases; nucleotides not matched to a gene: 0. The CDR3 protein is CSVDSGSTDTQYF. The CDR3 nucleotides are TGCAGCGTTGATAGCGGGAGCACAGATACGCAGTATTTT.

In this sample, this clone turned up once. The V and J genes are TRBV9 and TRBJ2-1; 10 nucleotides line up with TRBD1. The CDR3 consists of 18 residues. Germline CDR1 SGDLS, CDR2 YYNGEE. J was trimmed by 4 bases and V by 0 bases; bases with no gene match: 10. This CDR3 reads CASSVADEGTGVYNEQFF. CDR3 DNA: TGTGCCAGCAGCGTAGCCGACGAGGGGACAGGGGTGTACAATGAGCAGTTCTTC.

The V and J genes are TRBV6-1 and TRBJ2-5; 10 bases map to TRBD2. Trimming took 4 bases from V and 5 from J; bases not matched to a gene: 7. The germline V gene has CDR1 MNHNS and CDR2 SASEGT. There are 15 residues in the CDR3. CDR3 bases: TGTGCCAGCAGTGGGCTAGCGGGAGATTGGGAGACCCAGTACTTC. Protein product: CASSGLAGDWETQYF.

The J gene is TRBJ2-7, the V gene TRBV10-3; D is unclear. CDR3 length: 10 residues. Germline CDR1 is ENHRY and CDR2 is SYGVKD. V dropped 10 bases and J dropped 6 bases, with 10 bases sitting between them. The CDR3 spells CATSDLEQYF. The CDR3 coding sequence is TGTGCCACCTCGGACCTCGAGCAGTACTTC.

The chain carries TRBV28 and TRBJ2-5; tentatively, D is TRBD2 (5 bases). CDR1 is MDHEN and CDR2 is SYDVKM in the germline V gene. Trimming took off 6 bases at V and 5 bases at J, with 10 bases between the two ends. The CDR3 has 12 residues. The CDR3, as DNA: TGTGCCAGCAGCGGGGTCAGGGAGACCCAGTACTTC. Its translation is CASSGVRETQYF.

This clone has just one count. This chain links TRBV28 with TRBJ2-6; D not resolved. V was shortened by 5 bases and J by 2 bases, with 7 bases between the two germline ends. The CDR3 contains 14 residues. Germline CDR1 and CDR2: MDHEN and SYDVKM. CDR3 in DNA: TGTGCCAGCAGTCCGCTCACTGGGGCCAACGTCCTGACTTTC. Its translation is CASSPLTGANVLTF.

This clone has a handful of counts. This chain connects TRBV5-5 to TRBJ2-1; 11 nucleotides agree with TRBD2. The CDR3 runs 18 residues. Germline loops: CDR1 SGHKS, CDR2 YYEKEE (reference sequence). Germline trimming cut 2 bases from V and 0 bases from J; bases unmatched to any gene: 7. The CDR3: CASSFLAGGSNSYNEQFF. CDR3 in DNA: TGTGCCAGCAGCTTCCTAGCGGGAGGCTCCAACTCCTACAATGAGCAGTTCTTC.

The chain couples TRBV10-2 to TRBJ2-7, with TRBD2 matching 10 bases. The J segment lost 4 bases and the V segment lost 2 bases, leaving 2 bases of the junction unmatched. CDR1 is WSHSY, CDR2 SAAADI, per germline. The CDR3 length is 14 residues. DNA for the CDR3: TGCGCCAGCAGTGAGGGACTAGCGGTTTACGAGCAGTACTTC. It specifies CASSEGLAVYEQYF.

V usage is TRBV11-2 and J usage is TRBJ2-3, with 9 bases aligning to TRBD2. Unmatched junction bases numbered 13, after V lost 5 bases and J lost 4 bases. CDR1 and CDR2 (germline): SGHAT, FQNNGV. The CDR3 totals 17 residues. The CDR3, as DNA: TGTGCCAGCAGCGGGTCGATAGCGGGAGTAGGCCCAGATACGCAGTATTTT. Residues: CASSGSIAGVGPDTQYF.

This clone has a handful of counts. The V gene is TRBV29-1, the J gene TRBJ2-1; D is uncertain. Between the trimmed V and J ends, which lost 2 bases and 6 bases, there was a span of 8 bases. The CDR3 sequence is 12 residues long. Germline loops: CDR1 SQVTM, CDR2 ANQGSEA. The CDR3 bases are TGCAGCGTTGAATGGGCTGGCAATGAGCAGTTCTTC. Encoded protein: CSVEWAGNEQFF.

A remark on this clone: The same CDR3 is also encoded by other DNA sequences in this sample. This sequence joins TRBV9 and TRBJ2-6; D call uncertain. The CDR3 covers 15 residues. V dropped 0 bases and J dropped 0 bases, with 4 bases sitting between them. Germline V gives CDR1 SGDLS, CDR2 YYNGEE. CDR3 coding DNA: TGTGCCAGCAGCGTAGCGGGCTCTGGGGCCAACGTCCTGACTTTC. It is translated as CASSVAGSGANVLTF.

The rearrangement uses TRBV4-1 and TRBJ1-5; TRBD1 matches at 7 bases. The length of the CDR3 is 16 residues. V was pared by 0 bases and J by 6 bases, with 8 bases of the junction left unmatched. Germline V gene lookup returns CDR1 MGHRA and CDR2 YSYEKL. CDR3: CASSQDPGTAVQPQHF. Written as DNA, the CDR3 is TGCGCCAGCAGCCAAGATCCAGGGACAGCGGTTCAGCCCCAGCATTTT.

The genes are TRBV15 and TRBJ2-1; 8 bases line up with TRBD1. The V gene's germline CDR1 is LNHNV and CDR2 YYDKDF (reference sequence). This CDR3 comprises 19 residues. With 3 bases clipped from V and 0 bases from J, the junction kept 13 bases outside the gene matches. In nucleotides, the CDR3 is TGTGCCACCAGCAGGGCAGGGGGCATCAGGAGGGGCTCCTACAATGAGCAGTTCTTC. Translated: CATSRAGGIRRGSYNEQFF.

This clone was picked up one time. V is TRBV27 and J is TRBJ2-5; the D gene is possibly TRBD1 (5 bases). The V gene's germline CDR1 is MNHEY and CDR2 SMNVEV (reference sequence). V was shortened by 3 bases and J by 5 bases, with 10 bases between the two germline ends. This CDR3 has 13 residues. CDR3 residues: CASSLAGWETQYF. The CDR3 nucleotides read TGTGCCAGCAGTTTGGCAGGGTGGGAGACCCAGTACTTC.

The table lists this clone with a few counts. J is TRBJ2-5 and V is TRBV6-6; the match to TRBD2 covers 7 bases. Germline CDR1 reads MNHNY; CDR2 reads SVGAGI (reference sequence). With V trimmed by 6 bases and J by 1 base, 11 bases remained unmatched. CDR3 size: 16 residues. Written as DNA, the CDR3 is TGTGCCAGCAGATCACTAGCGCAAATCCTCCAAGAGACCCAGTACTTC. Amino acids: CASRSLAQILQETQYF.

V and J are TRBV4-1 and TRBJ1-2; D is possibly TRBD1 (6 bases). This CDR3 is built from 15 residues. Trimming stripped 4 bases from V and 2 bases from J, with 14 bases between. CDR1 MGHRA and CDR2 YSYEKL come from the germline V gene. The CDR3 coding sequence is TGCGCCAGCAGCCGGTCAGGGGACGGCAACTATGGCTACACCTTC. This sequence encodes CASSRSGDGNYGYTF.

V is TRBV6-5 and J is TRBJ1-1, with D tentatively TRBD1 (5 bases). With 0 bases removed from V and 3 bases from J, the gap between germline ends came to 11 bases. Germline CDR1 and CDR2: MNHEY and SVGAGI. CDR3 length equals 15 residues. CDR3 residues: CASSYSNRGYTEAFF. The CDR3 bases are TGTGCCAGCAGTTACTCGAACCGGGGCTACACTGAAGCTTTCTTT.

This clone was picked up a small number of times. This chain joins TRBV19 and TRBJ2-1; D unclear. Germline CDR1 and CDR2: LNHDA and SQIVND (reference sequence). V was clipped by 5 bases and J by 4 bases, with 12 bases between them. This CDR3 contains 14 residues. The CDR3 spells CASSLYLGYNEQFF. The DNA for the CDR3 is TGTGCCAGTAGTCTGTACCTGGGGTACAATGAGCAGTTCTTC.

The chain is built from TRBV7-8 and TRBJ2-2; D is tentatively TRBD1 or TRBD2 (5 bases each). This CDR3 has 13 amino acids. V was cut by 5 bases and J by 6 bases, with 10 bases left in between. The germline gives CDR1 SGHVS, CDR2 FQNEAQ. The CDR3 is CASSKGTPGELFF. CDR3 DNA sequence: TGTGCCAGCAGCAAAGGGACCCCCGGGGAGCTGTTTTTT.

The chain couples TRBV7-9 to TRBJ2-6; 11 nucleotides agree with TRBD1. This CDR3 contains 18 residues. Per germline, CDR1 SEHNR and CDR2 FQNEAQ (reference sequence). After removal of 5 bases from V and 3 bases from J, the junction contained 9 bases not matched to a gene. CDR3 sequence (DNA): TGTGCCAGCAGCCCCAAAGGGACAGGGGGTTATGGGGCCAACGTCCTGACTTTC. It is translated as CASSPKGTGGYGANVLTF.

This clone was counted a single time. This chain's CDR3 is CASSVRGRYQETQYF. Here the CDR3 DNA reads TGTGCCAGCAGCGTCCGTGGGAGGTACCAAGAGACCCAGTACTTC. This sequence joins TRBV13 and TRBJ2-5, with D tentatively TRBD2 (6 bases). The CDR3 is made up of 15 amino acids. Germline V gene lookup returns CDR1 PRHDT and CDR2 FYEKMQ (reference sequence). Trimming cost V 5 bases and J 0 bases, with 13 bases left between them.

This clone has more than one count but fewer than ten. This chain joins TRBV13 and TRBJ2-7; TRBD2 matches at 7 bases. The V gene's germline CDR1 is PRHDT and CDR2 FYEKMQ (reference sequence). J was trimmed by 6 bases and V by 5 bases; bases with no gene match: 7. The CDR3 is made up of 13 amino acids. The CDR3 DNA reads TGTGCCAGCAGCGACCGGGACTATGGCGAGCAGTACTTC. This sequence encodes CASSDRDYGEQYF.

This clone was picked up one time. This chain uses TRBV5-1 with TRBJ2-6; D is tentatively TRBD1 or TRBD2 (5 bases each). The germline gives CDR1 SGHRS, CDR2 YFSETQ. V shed 4 bases and J shed 1 base, with 9 bases lying between them. CDR3 size: 15 residues. The CDR3 DNA is TGCGCCAGCAGCCCGGGGCAATCTGGGGCCAACGTCCTGACTTTC. Protein product: CASSPGQSGANVLTF.

The chain is built from TRBV4-1 and TRBJ2-5; TRBD2 might be the D (6 bases). Germline lookup yields CDR1 MGHRA and CDR2 YSYEKL. The CDR3 is made up of 14 amino acids. Deletions cut 3 bases from V and 4 bases from J, with 12 bases between. Here the CDR3 DNA reads TGCGCCAGCAGCCAGTTCGCGGGAAGAGAGACCCAGTACTTC. Translated, it gives CASSQFAGRETQYF.

This rearrangement joins TRBV27 to TRBJ2-2; 8 nucleotides agree with TRBD2. Germline V gene lookup returns CDR1 MNHEY and CDR2 SMNVEV (reference sequence). V shed 7 bases, J shed 4 bases, and the junction held 5 bases outside the gene matches. CDR3 size: 14 residues. The CDR3 protein is CASTPGGATGELFF. The CDR3, as DNA: TGTGCCAGCACCCCGGGAGGGGCCACCGGGGAGCTGTTTTTT.

This clone showed up many times. The J gene is TRBJ1-1, the V gene TRBV7-9, with D possibly TRBD1 on 6 matching bases. V dropped 6 bases and J dropped 1 base, with 12 bases sitting between them. The CDR3 sequence is 14 residues long. The germline gives CDR1 SEHNR, CDR2 FQNEAQ (reference sequence). CDR3 in amino acids: CASREPGANTEAFF. DNA of the CDR3: TGTGCCAGCAGAGAACCAGGGGCGAACACTGAAGCTTTCTTT.

This chain links TRBV27 with TRBJ1-2, with D perhaps matching TRBD1 (6 bases). Germline V lookup: CDR1 MNHEY, CDR2 SMNVEV (reference sequence). This CDR3 has 15 residues. Trimming shortened V by 0 bases and J by 5 bases, and 13 bases separated the two germline ends. CDR3 DNA sequence: TGTGCCAGCAGTTTATCGAATTCAGGGGTATATGGCTACACCTTC. Translating it yields CASSLSNSGVYGYTF.

This clone was recorded a few times. The rearrangement joins TRBV28 to TRBJ2-1, with D possibly TRBD2 on 7 matching bases. Trimming pared 6 bases from V and 12 bases from J, leaving 21 bases between. The CDR3 spans 14 residues. The germline gives CDR1 MDHEN, CDR2 SYDVKM. The CDR3 protein is CASSGGRPRLGQFF. The CDR3 DNA is TGTGCCAGCAGCGGGGGGCGGCCCCGCCTCGGGCAGTTCTTC.